The rows below give T cell receptor beta chains drawn from one sample of a study of blood T cell repertoires in COVID-19. Clones were sequenced by immunoSEQ multiplex PCR, and TCRdb holds only the in-frame ones, with some missing. The data hold approximately 100,000 clones, with roughly nine tenths observed a single time. The specimen was peripheral blood. The receptors shown here come from a woman of 80 years or more in a cohort sampled during active COVID-19. The CDR3 runs from the conserved cysteine through the conserved F or W. The D gene is left open where the match is weak. Rows may omit the clone size; those that give it use once, few, many or a size class.

TRBJ1-5 | TRBV18 | . | TRBD1 | CASSLGTGGVQPQHF | TGTGCCAGCTCACTCGGGACAGGGGGAGTTCAGCCCCAGCATTTT
TRBJ2-3 | TRBV7-9 | . | . | CASSFDSTDTQYF | TGTGCCAGCAGCTTTGACTCCACAGATACGCAGTATTTT
TRBJ1-1 | TRBV7-2 | . | TRBD1 | CASSGGDRAVTEAFF | TGTGCCAGCAGCGGGGGGGACAGGGCGGTAACTGAAGCTTTCTTT
TRBJ2-3 | TRBV3-1/TRBV3-2 | . | TRBD1 | CASSDQTGSPVHTQYF | TGTGCCAGCAGCGATCAGACAGGGAGTCCTGTCCATACGCAGTATTTT
TRBJ1-2 | TRBV28 | . | . | CASRPGLEVYGYTF | TGTGCCAGCAGACCCGGACTCGAGGTTTATGGCTACACCTTC
TRBJ1-1 | TRBV11-1 | . | TRBD1 | CASSFEGASEAFF | TGTGCCAGCAGCTTCGAGGGGGCCTCTGAAGCTTTCTTT
TRBJ2-5 | TRBV11-2 | . | TRBD2 | CASSSTRIAGGQETQYF | TGTGCCAGCAGCTCGACCCGGATTGCGGGGGGTCAAGAGACCCAGTACTTC
TRBJ2-3 | TRBV10-3 | . | . | CAISGFSSTDTQYF | TGTGCCATCAGTGGTTTCAGTAGCACAGATACGCAGTATTTT
TRBJ2-3 | TRBV18 | few | TRBD2 | CASSPRLAGGTDTQYF | TGTGCCAGCTCACCAAGGTTAGCGGGCGGCACAGATACGCAGTATTTT
TRBJ2-3 | TRBV11-3 | once | . | CASSRLGRGLPDTQYF | TGTGCCAGCTCGCGCCTTGGGCGGGGACTCCCAGATACGCAGTATTTT
TRBJ1-3 | TRBV27 | few | . | CASSISRGGNTIYF | TGTGCCAGCAGTATTTCCAGGGGTGGAAACACCATATATTTT
TRBJ1-4 | TRBV7-2 | . | TRBD1 | CASSSQTGTNEKLFF | TGTGCCAGCAGCTCCCAGACAGGGACTAATGAAAAACTGTTTTTT
TRBJ2-4 | TRBV20-1 | . | . | CSASVFQDIQYF | TGCAGTGCTAGTGTGTTCCAGGACATTCAGTACTTC
TRBJ2-5 | TRBV15 | . | TRBD2 | CATSRALGLAGLETQYF | TGTGCCACCAGCAGGGCCCTCGGACTAGCGGGATTGGAGACCCAGTACTTC
TRBJ1-5 | TRBV7-9 | . | . | CASSATGRGQSNQPQHF | TGTGCCAGCAGCGCCACAGGGAGGGGTCAGAGCAATCAGCCCCAGCATTTT
TRBJ2-3 | TRBV5-1 | . | TRBD1 | CASSRDREGGTQYF | TGCGCCAGCAGCCGGGACAGGGAGGGTGGTACGCAGTATTTT
TRBJ1-6 | TRBV25-1 | . | . | CASSETTQNNSPLHF | TGTGCCAGCAGTGAGACGACACAAAATAATTCACCCCTCCACTTT
TRBJ2-1 | TRBV9 | . | . | CASSVASGVDEQFF | TGTGCCAGCAGCGTAGCCTCGGGTGTTGATGAGCAGTTCTTC
TRBJ2-4 | TRBV6-5 | once | . | CASSYVGGIAKNIQYF | TGTGCCAGCAGTTATGTGGGCGGGATAGCCAAAAACATTCAGTACTTC
TRBJ2-7 | TRBV7-9 | . | . | CASSLGRTAGGYEQYF | TGTGCCAGCAGCTTAGGGCGGACGGCTGGGGGGTACGAGCAGTACTTC
TRBJ2-5 | TRBV5-1 | . | . | CASSGRQSQETQYF | TGCGCCAGCAGCGGACGACAGAGCCAAGAGACCCAGTACTTC
TRBJ2-7 | TRBV5-1 | . | TRBD1 | CASSFRTGNSYEQYF | TGCGCCAGCAGCTTCCGGACAGGGAACTCCTACGAGCAGTACTTC
TRBJ1-2 | TRBV6-5 | . | . | CASRKDSNYGYTF | TGTGCCAGCAGAAAGGACTCCAACTATGGCTACACCTTC
TRBJ2-1 | TRBV28 | . | . | CASSLYPGQGRNNEQFF | TGTGCCAGCAGTTTATACCCCGGGCAGGGGCGGAACAATGAGCAGTTCTTC
TRBJ2-5 | TRBV6-4 | once | TRBD2 | CASMGTSRLQETQYF | TGTGCCAGCATGGGGACTAGCAGACTCCAAGAGACCCAGTACTTC
TRBJ1-5 | TRBV21-1 | . | . | CASSKARRPPAYSNQPQHF | TGTGCCAGCAGCAAAGCGCGCAGGCCCCCGGCTTATAGCAATCAGCCCCAGCATTTT
TRBJ2-2 | TRBV19 | . | . | CATHWAGNTGELFF | TGTGCCACCCATTGGGCCGGGAACACGGGGGAGCTGTTTTTT
TRBJ1-1 | TRBV5-4 | . | . | CASSPPGGNTEAFF | TGTGCCAGCAGCCCCCCGGGAGGGAACACTGAAGCTTTCTTT
TRBJ2-3 | TRBV2 | . | TRBD1 | CASSETGTGTDTQYF | TGTGCCAGCAGTGAAACAGGGACAGGGACAGATACGCAGTATTTT
TRBJ2-7 | TRBV29-1 | few | . | CSARGGLHEQYF | TGCAGCGCCAGAGGAGGGTTACACGAGCAGTACTTC
TRBJ2-7 | TRBV25-1 | once | TRBD2 | CASSASGPYEQYF | TGTGCCAGCAGTGCTAGCGGTCCCTACGAGCAGTACTTC
TRBJ1-3 | TRBV28 | . | . | CASSASWAFSGNTIYF | TGTGCCAGCAGTGCTTCTTGGGCCTTCTCTGGAAACACCATATATTTT
TRBJ1-4 | TRBV9 | . | . | CASSVGGLNEKLFF | TGTGCCAGCAGCGTAGGAGGGCTTAATGAAAAACTGTTTTTT
TRBJ2-1 | TRBV20-1 | . | . | CSASSLGSGYNEQFF | TGCAGTGCTAGTTCACTCGGGAGCGGCTACAATGAGCAGTTCTTC
TRBJ2-4 | TRBV25-1 | . | . | CASSEFGENIQYF | TGTGCCAGCAGTGAATTTGGTGAGAACATTCAGTACTTC
TRBJ2-2 | TRBV3-1/TRBV3-2 | . | . | CASSRRRENTGELFF | TGTGCCAGCAGCCGACGCAGGGAGAACACCGGGGAGCTGTTTTTT
TRBJ2-2 | TRBV3-1/TRBV3-2 | . | . | CASSQVSLGAGELFF | TGTGCCAGCAGCCAAGTAAGCCTGGGCGCCGGGGAGCTGTTTTTT
TRBJ2-3 | TRBV6-6 | . | TRBD1 | CASSLRDRLADTQYF | TGTGCCAGCAGCCTACGGGACAGGCTTGCAGATACGCAGTATTTT
TRBJ1-2 | TRBV19 | few | . | CASSTGDWANYGYTF | TGTGCCAGTAGTACGGGGGACTGGGCTAACTATGGCTACACCTTC
TRBJ1-6 | TRBV19 | . | . | CASKPAGYNSPLHF | TGTGCCAGTAAACCGGCAGGGTATAATTCACCCCTCCACTTT
TRBJ2-3 | TRBV5-6 | . | . | CASSLGPTDTQYF | TGTGCCAGCAGCTTGGGGCCCACAGATACGCAGTATTTT
TRBJ2-3 | TRBV27 | once | TRBD2 | CASSSWTSYLEDTQYF | TGTGCCAGCAGTTCTTGGACTAGTTACCTGGAGGATACGCAGTATTTT
TRBJ2-5 | TRBV5-4 | . | TRBD1 | CASSLFQGAGQETQYF | TGTGCCAGCAGCTTATTTCAGGGGGCGGGACAAGAGACCCAGTACTTC
TRBJ2-7 | TRBV5-4 | once | TRBD1 | CASSPTGQGLYEQYF | TGTGCCAGCAGCCCAACGGGACAGGGTCTCTACGAGCAGTACTTC
TRBJ2-5 | TRBV6-5 | . | . | CASSYSIWYGQETQYF | TGTGCCAGCAGTTACTCGATTTGGTACGGCCAAGAGACCCAGTACTTC
TRBJ1-2 | TRBV3-1/TRBV3-2 | . | . | CASSQAGGYTF | TGTGCCAGCAGCCAAGCAGGCGGCTACACCTTC
TRBJ2-1 | TRBV18 | . | TRBD1 | CASSPTGGWDNEQFF | TGTGCCAGCTCACCAACAGGGGGCTGGGACAATGAGCAGTTCTTC
TRBJ2-1 | TRBV25-1 | . | TRBD1 | CASTGTGSYNEQFF | TGTGCCAGCACCGGGACAGGGTCCTACAATGAGCAGTTCTTC
TRBJ2-1 | TRBV7-6 | once | TRBD2 | CASSLGLGLYNEQFF | TGTGCCAGCAGCTTGGGACTAGGGCTATACAATGAGCAGTTCTTC
TRBJ2-7 | TRBV27 | . | TRBD2 | CASTRTSGSVSPYEQYF | TGTGCCAGCACCCGGACTAGCGGGAGTGTTTCCCCCTACGAGCAGTACTTC
TRBJ1-5 | TRBV30 | . | TRBD1 | CAWSDGTALGNQPQHF | TGTGCCTGGAGTGACGGGACAGCCCTTGGGAATCAGCCCCAGCATTTT
TRBJ2-7 | TRBV28 | once | . | CASSLQGSIYEQYF | TGTGCCAGCAGTCTTCAGGGCAGTATCTACGAGCAGTACTTC
TRBJ2-7 | TRBV11-2 | once | . | CASSLVSSESYEQYF | TGTGCCAGCAGCTTAGTATCCTCGGAGTCCTACGAGCAGTACTTC
TRBJ1-4 | TRBV3-1/TRBV3-2 | . | . | CASSGGAGGSNEKLFF | TGTGCCAGCAGCGGCGGGGCGGGGGGCAGTAATGAAAAACTGTTTTTT
TRBJ2-7 | TRBV25-1 | . | TRBD2 | CASKLAGSYEQYF | TGTGCCAGCAAGTTAGCGGGATCCTACGAGCAGTACTTC
TRBJ2-5 | TRBV7-3 | . | TRBD1 | CASSLNRGETQYF | TGTGCCAGCAGCTTAAACAGGGGAGAGACCCAGTACTTC